This T cell receptor (beta chain) was sequenced in a study of blood T cell repertoires in COVID-19. Across the study: Among Cohort 3 donors, those recovered had two negative PCRs, clearance, or symptom resolution. Some COVID-19 samples were acute and others convalescent; all came from the United States, Italy and Spain.

Original data processing: Estimation of nucleated cell counts was performed using reference gene primer amplification. Method: immunoSEQ multiplex PCR; TCRdb's copy keeps in-frame clones and lacks some. That table furnishes V, J and clone size, whereas the DNA furnished D and trimming. The data contain around 140,000 clones, under 90% of them singletons. Cohort assignment relied on participant-reported clinical history. Sample: PBMCs or T cells enriched from blood (not recorded which). The receptor was isolated from a man in his fifties in a cohort exposed to, infected with or recovered from COVID-19 (not recorded which).

CDR3 sequence reads: CASSLGATEAFF. The DNA of the CDR3 is TGTGCCAGCAGCTTGGGGGCAACTGAAGCTTTCTTT. This sequence joins TRBV5-4 and TRBJ1-1; the D is unclear. This CDR3 comprises 12 residues. Germline CDR1 SGHNT, CDR2 YYREEE (reference sequence). V gave up 0 bases and J gave up 5 bases, with 5 bases separating them. Supplemented by reference TRBV5-4 and TRBJ1-1, the full variable domain reads ETGVTQSPTHLIKTRGQQVTLRCSSQSGHNTVSWYQQALGQGPQFIFQYYREEENGRGNFPPRFSGLQFPNYSSELNVNALELDDSALYLCASSLGATEAFFGQGTRLTVV.